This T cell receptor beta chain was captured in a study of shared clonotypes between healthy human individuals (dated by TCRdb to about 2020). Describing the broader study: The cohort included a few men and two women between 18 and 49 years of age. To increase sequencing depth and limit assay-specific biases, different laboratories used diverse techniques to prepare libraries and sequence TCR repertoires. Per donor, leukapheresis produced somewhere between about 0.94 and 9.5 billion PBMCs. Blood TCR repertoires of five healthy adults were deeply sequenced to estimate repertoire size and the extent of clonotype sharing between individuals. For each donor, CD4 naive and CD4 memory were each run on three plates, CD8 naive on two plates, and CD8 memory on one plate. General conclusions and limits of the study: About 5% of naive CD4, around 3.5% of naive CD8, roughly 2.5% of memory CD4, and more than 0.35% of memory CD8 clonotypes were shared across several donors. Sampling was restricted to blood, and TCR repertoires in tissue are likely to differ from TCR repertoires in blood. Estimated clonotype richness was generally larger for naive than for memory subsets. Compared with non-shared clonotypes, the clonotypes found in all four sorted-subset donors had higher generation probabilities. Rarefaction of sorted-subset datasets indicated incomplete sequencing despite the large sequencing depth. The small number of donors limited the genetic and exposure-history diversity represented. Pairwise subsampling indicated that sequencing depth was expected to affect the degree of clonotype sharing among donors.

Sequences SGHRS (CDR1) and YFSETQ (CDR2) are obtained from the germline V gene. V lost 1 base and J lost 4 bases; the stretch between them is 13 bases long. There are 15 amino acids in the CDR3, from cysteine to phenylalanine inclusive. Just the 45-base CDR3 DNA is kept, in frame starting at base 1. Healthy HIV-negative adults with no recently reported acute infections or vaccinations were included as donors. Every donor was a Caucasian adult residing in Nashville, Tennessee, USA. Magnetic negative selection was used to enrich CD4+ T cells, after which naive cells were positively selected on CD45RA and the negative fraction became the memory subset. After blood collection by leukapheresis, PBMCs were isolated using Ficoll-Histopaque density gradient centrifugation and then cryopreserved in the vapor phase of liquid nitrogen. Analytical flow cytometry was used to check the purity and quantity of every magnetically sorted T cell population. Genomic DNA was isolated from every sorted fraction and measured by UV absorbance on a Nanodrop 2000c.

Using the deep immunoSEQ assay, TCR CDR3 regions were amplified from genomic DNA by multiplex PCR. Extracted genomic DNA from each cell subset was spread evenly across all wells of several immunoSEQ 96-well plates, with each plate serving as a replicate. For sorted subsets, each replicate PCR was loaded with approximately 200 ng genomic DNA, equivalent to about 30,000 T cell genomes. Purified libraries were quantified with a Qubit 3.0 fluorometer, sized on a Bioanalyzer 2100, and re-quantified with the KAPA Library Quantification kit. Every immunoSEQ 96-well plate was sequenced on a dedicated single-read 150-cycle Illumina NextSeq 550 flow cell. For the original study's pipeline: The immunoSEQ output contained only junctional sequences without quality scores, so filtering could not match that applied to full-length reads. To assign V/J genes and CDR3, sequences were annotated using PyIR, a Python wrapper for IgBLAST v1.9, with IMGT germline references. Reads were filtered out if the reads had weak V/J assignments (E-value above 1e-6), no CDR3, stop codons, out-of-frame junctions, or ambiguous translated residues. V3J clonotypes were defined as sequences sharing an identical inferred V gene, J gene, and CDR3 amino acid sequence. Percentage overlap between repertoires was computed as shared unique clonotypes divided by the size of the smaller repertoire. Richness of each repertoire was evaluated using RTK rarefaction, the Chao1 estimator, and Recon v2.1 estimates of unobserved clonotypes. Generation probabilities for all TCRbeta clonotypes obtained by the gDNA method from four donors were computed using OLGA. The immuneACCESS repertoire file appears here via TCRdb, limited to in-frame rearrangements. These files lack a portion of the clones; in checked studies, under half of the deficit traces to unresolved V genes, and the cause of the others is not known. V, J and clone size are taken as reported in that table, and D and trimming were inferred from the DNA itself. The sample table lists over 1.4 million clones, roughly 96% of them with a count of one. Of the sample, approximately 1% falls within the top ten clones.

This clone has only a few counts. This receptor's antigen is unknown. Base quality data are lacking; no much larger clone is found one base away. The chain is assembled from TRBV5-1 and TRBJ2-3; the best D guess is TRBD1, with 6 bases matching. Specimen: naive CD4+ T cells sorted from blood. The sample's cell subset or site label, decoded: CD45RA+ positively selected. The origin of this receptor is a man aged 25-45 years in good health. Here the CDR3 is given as CASSLNRAGSDTQYF. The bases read TGCGCCAGCAGCTTGAACAGGGCGGGTTCAGATACGCAGTATTTT.